The present T cell receptor beta chain was sequenced within a study of cytomegalovirus exposure and HLA in healthy donors (dated by TCRdb to 2016 to 2017). Study-level background: In an earlier analysis of 550 to 750 of the donors, 276 Gb of sequence data and approximately 120 million unique TCR beta sequences from about 179 million T cells were reported. Roughly 290 gigabases of sequencing data and roughly 81 million unique TCR sequences made up an early release that covered several hundred HLA-typed donors. Among the approximately 420 genotyped donors, 75% to 90% belonged to the genetic ancestry cluster associated with self-reported Caucasian donors. The study aimed to test whether signatures of past pathogen exposure could be identified by cataloging public T cell receptors. Using immunosequencing, the study profiled T cell repertoires from fewer than 850 subjects and related those repertoires to cytomegalovirus serostatus. Along with the roughly 610-subject first cohort, a separate validation cohort of over a hundred different subjects was used. To predict cytomegalovirus infection status, the study combined high-throughput TCR immunosequencing, statistical association of individual TCRs with disease status, and machine learning. In a later analysis, previously published TCR beta repertoires from 500 to 750 donors were re-analyzed and high-resolution HLA genotyping was added so that TCR occurrence patterns could be studied. In the later analysis, no new phenotypic data were used to find candidate immune exposures; instead, reliance was placed on TCR beta sequences and their occurrence across donors. In an earlier analysis of 587 of the donors, high-throughput TCR beta sequencing was used to judge whether each TCR beta V gene segment behaved as functional or pseudogenic. Donor age, sex, ethnicity and CMV serostatus were compiled together with the repertoire data. A later genetic analysis took genome-wide SNP genotypes for about 60% of the roughly 670 donors and used that subset as a discovery cohort. Every discovery cohort repertoire had been produced on one sequencing platform. Both class I and class II loci were covered by HLA typing, at four-digit resolution. Typing coverage differed by locus: A, B, C, DRB1 and DQB1 were typed in about 629-640 donors, DQA1 in approximately 520, DPA1 in nearly 610, and DPB1 in around 490. Because of strong linkage in the cohort, roughly five DR-DQ haplotypes were treated as single units for association and clustering. On average, around 200,000 unique TCR beta nucleotide sequences were sequenced per donor among several hundred genotyped donors of the cohort, with roughly 18% of those sequences being non-productive.

The cohort was made up of roughly 670 healthy bone marrow donors. At the time of sampling, all cohort members were nominally healthy, though unrecorded immune exposures were likely present. The donor tested CMV seropositive, placing the donor among the roughly 300 seropositive members of the cohort. A peripheral blood sample was collected from each donor, and TCR beta sequencing was performed on peripheral blood mononuclear cells. The Qiagen DNeasy Blood Extraction Kit was used to extract genomic DNA from the blood cell samples. Measured from the cysteine to the phenylalanine, the CDR3 is 15 residues long. The kept DNA is CDR3 alone, 45 bases in frame from the first base. The CDR1 and CDR2 encoded by the germline V gene are LGHNA and YNFKEQ. The trim is 4 bases for V and 5 bases for J, with a gap of 15 bases between the germline ends. Beyond this particular receptor, the publication reports: According to the authors, the approach could potentially be generalized to other disease states and immunological phenotypes. HLA typing was unavailable for some donors at each locus, so association tests used only the typed subset. The study gave a list of over 150 TCR beta chains associated with cytomegalovirus. In a later analysis, HLA-associated TCR beta chains were found to be more clonally expanded and to have lower generation probabilities than equally common non-associated chains. According to a later genetic analysis, donors in an Asian-associated ancestry cluster had fewer N-insertions in productive TCRs than the approximately 700-donor mean. Immune exposure information for the cohort was limited to CMV serostatus. Roughly uniform sequencing depth across donors was assumed in presence/absence analyses, although this assumption may not hold. A later analysis found that TCR association rates varied across HLA loci, with DRB1 alleles showing the most associated TCRs and HLA-C alleles the fewest. Most CMV-associated TCR beta chains appeared to be HLA-restricted in a later analysis, and the HLA associations seemed to be driven largely by CMV exposure. In vitro tests confirmed that a few of the cytomegalovirus-associated TCR beta chains recognize cytomegalovirus antigens. Cytomegalovirus status was reported to be diagnosed by the classifier with high specificity and sensitivity in both the original and validation cohorts. While some public TCRs were present in many individuals, most TCR sequences turned up only very rarely across donors. A later genetic analysis associated a missense DCLRE1C variant with V-gene and J-gene trimming of TCR beta chains, and an independent cohort replicated the association. Because the 87-base-pair reads could not distinguish some IMGT-functional V segments, including TRBV6-2 and TRBV6-3, those segments were excluded. According to a later analysis, parvovirus B19, influenza, CMV and Epstein-Barr virus appeared linked to several top co-occurrence clusters. Correlated functional status among segregating V segments might reflect linkage disequilibrium, but an unknown experimental factor could not be ruled out. The sequencing pipeline was judged likely to have produced a cluster of highly shared sequence variants as a technical artifact. The cohort was sequenced for TCR beta chains only, and without alpha or paired-chain data the features that could be detected were limited. When HLA alleles, especially DR and DQ, strongly co-occurred, TCR associations were difficult to assign to individual alleles. A further reported finding was that TCR beta sequences accurately predicted the HLA-A and HLA-B alleles for most subjects in the first cohort. Broadly in line with IMGT annotations, most TCR beta V segments showed up in productive rearrangements about 87% or about 30% of the time in an earlier analysis of approximately 600 of the donors. A later analysis associated 15,000 or so TCR beta sequences with specific HLA alleles at a false discovery rate of 0.05. Because counts were too low, some 17 rarely observed V segments, including chromosome 9 orphons, were left out of the earlier analysis of 587 of the donors.

The method was the immunoSEQ multiplex PCR assay. The multiplex PCR relied on a mix of 60 forward primers for TCR Vbeta segments and 13 reverse primers for TCR Jbeta segments. The CDR3 region of rearranged TCR beta genes was amplified from genomic DNA with a multiplex PCR assay. Amplified TCR beta libraries were sequenced as 87-base-pair reads on the Illumina HiSeq System. Per the original workflow: A later analysis tallied roughly 80 million unique TCR beta chains across the 660 or so repertoires, and 10 million to 11 million of those chains were shared by two or more donors. Raw reads were error-corrected and collapsed into unique sequences by a nearest-neighbor algorithm in which closely related sequences were merged to remove PCR and sequencing errors. V, D and J gene segments were assigned by aligning CDR3 sequences to IMGT reference sequences. Each retained sequence needed at least a six-nucleotide match to both a V gene segment and a J gene segment. Rearrangements were called productive when the CDR3 lacked stop codons and stayed in frame with V and J; all others were non-productive. CDR3 was defined by IMGT convention, running from the second conserved V-encoded cysteine to the conserved J-encoded phenylalanine. In an earlier analysis of around 570 of the donors, sequences lacking an unambiguous match to a single V gene segment were excluded. In an earlier analysis of several hundred of the donors, a V segment was called functional when productive rearrangements were above 56.7%, and segregating when the standard deviation between donors exceeded 5%. A statistical classification framework was developed to diagnose cytomegalovirus status using the catalog of TCR beta chain sequences. V and J gene assignment, in a later analysis, came from comparing TCR nucleotide sequences with IMGT/GENE-DB human TR gene sequences. The TCRdist pipeline was used in a later analysis to assign CDR3 sequences and most-parsimonious VDJ recombination scenarios. In a later analysis, every TCR beta chain was defined by the combination of its CDR3 amino acid sequence and its V-gene family, and reads without a unique V-gene family were dropped. As a way to deal with suspected cross-contamination and a sequencing artifact, a later analysis dropped 500 to 700 nucleotide sequences that were highly shared and had low generation probability. A later analysis calculated a clonal expansion index for each public chain from normalized within-repertoire ranks of inferred template counts. In a later analysis, generation probabilities were computed with a VDJ recombination model fitted to out-of-frame rearrangements, and the resulting probabilities were checked against IGoR. A later analysis scored TCR-TCR, TCR-HLA and TCR-CMV co-occurrence with hypergeometric tests, applying a repertoire-size bias correction to TCR pairs. In a later analysis, false discovery rates were estimated by permuting HLA or CMV assignments 20 times. In a later analysis, co-occurring TCRs were grouped with DBSCAN, and TCRdist sequence similarity was added when clustering was performed within HLA-allele-positive subsets. Repertoires with fewer than 30,000 or more than 120,000 public chains, plus five repertoires with anomalous nucleotide sharing, were excluded from co-occurrence clustering. TCRdb provides this immuneACCESS table in a form limited to in-frame rearrangements. Some clones are lacking; in checked studies, under half of them reflect an unresolved V gene, and why the rest are absent is not known. That table supplies the V and J calls and clone size; D and trimming were determined from the DNA. The sample table shows about 110,000 clones, and around 80% are seen once. Approximately 5.6% of the sample rests with the top ten.

A note on this clone: The target of this receptor is not known. There are no base qualities to consult, and no much larger clone falls within one base.

The rearranged chain carries TRBV4-2 and TRBJ2-1; the D region possibly corresponds to TRBD1 (7 bases align). The specimen sequenced was PBMCs. The source of this sequence is a man aged 30-40 years in good health and CMV-seropositive. Here is the DNA: TGTGCCAGCAGCCCCTGGGCAGGGGGGAACAATGAGCAGTTCTTC. The encoded protein is CASSPWAGGNNEQFF.